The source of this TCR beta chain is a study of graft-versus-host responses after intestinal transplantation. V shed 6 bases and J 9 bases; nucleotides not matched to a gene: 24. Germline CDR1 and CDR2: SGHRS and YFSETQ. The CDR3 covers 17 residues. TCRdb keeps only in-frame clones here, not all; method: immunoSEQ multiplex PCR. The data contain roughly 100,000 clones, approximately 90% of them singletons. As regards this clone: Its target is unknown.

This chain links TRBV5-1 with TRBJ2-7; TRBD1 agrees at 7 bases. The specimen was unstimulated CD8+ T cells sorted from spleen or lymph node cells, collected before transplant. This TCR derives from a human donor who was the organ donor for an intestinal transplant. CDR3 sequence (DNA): TGCGCCAGCAACCTCCTCGAAGGGGGCCTACCCAATAATGGGCAGTACTTC. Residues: CASNLLEGGLPNNGQYF. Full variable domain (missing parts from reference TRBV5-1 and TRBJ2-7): KAGVTQTPRYLIKTRGQQVTLSCSPISGHRSVSWYQQTPGQGLQFLFEYFSETQRNKGNFPGRFSGRQFSNSRSEMNVSTLELGDSALYLCASNLLEGGLPNNGQYFGPGTRLTVT.